A single sample gave rise to the 15 T cell receptor beta chains below, sequenced in a study of shared clonotypes between healthy human individuals. TCRdb's table, derived via immunoSEQ multiplex PCR, lists solely in-frame clones and lacks some. The data show over a million clones, 95% to 99% seen once. Sequencing was done on a sample of naive CD4+ T cells sorted from blood. Subset described: CD45RA+ positively selected. These receptors were collected from a man aged 25-40 years in good health.

This chain uses TRBV7-8 with TRBJ2-4, with no clear D. Between the trimmed V and J ends, which lost 5 bases and 0 bases, there was a span of 11 bases. Germline CDR1 and CDR2: SGHVS and FQNEAQ. The CDR3 contains 15 residues. CDR3 amino acids: CASSPRWLAKNIQYF. The CDR3 bases are TGTGCCAGCAGCCCCCGGTGGCTAGCCAAAAACATTCAGTACTTC.

V gene TRBV19 combines with J gene TRBJ2-1; 13 positions match TRBD2. CDR1 and CDR2 (germline): LNHDA, SQIVND (reference sequence). Trimming removed 6 bases from V and 4 bases from J; junction bases left unmatched: 6. The CDR3 extends over 16 amino acids. CDR3 sequence: CASRSTSGRGYNEQFF. The CDR3 DNA follows: TGTGCCAGTAGGAGCACTAGCGGGAGGGGTTACAATGAGCAGTTCTTC.

The chain carries TRBV19 and TRBJ2-3; 7 nucleotides line up with TRBD2. J gave up 2 bases and V 4 bases, and 12 bases lay outside the gene matches. The CDR3 is 17 amino acids. Germline assignment: CDR1 LNHDA and CDR2 SQIVND (reference sequence). CDR3 sequence reads: CASSTRLASAFTDTQYF. For the CDR3, the DNA is TGTGCCAGTAGTACCCGACTAGCTTCGGCCTTCACAGATACGCAGTATTTT.

In DNA, the CDR3 is TGTGCCAGCAGCTTAGTAGGGCAGGGGATCAATCAGCCCCAGCATTTT. Protein product: CASSLVGQGINQPQHF. This chain connects TRBV7-2 to TRBJ1-5, with a tentative D call TRBD1 (6 bases). Germline V gene data show CDR1 as SGHTA and CDR2 as FQGNSA. The CDR3 loop spans 16 amino acids. V lost 1 base to trimming and J lost 3 bases, with 13 bases between them.

This chain connects TRBV6-6 to TRBJ2-5; possible D gene TRBD2, 6 bases. From germline, CDR1 is MNHNY and CDR2 SVGAGI (reference sequence). The CDR3 spans 11 residues. V lost 5 bases and J lost 14, with 15 bases in between. CDR3 nucleotide sequence: TGTGCCAGCAGTATAAATGCGGGGCACTACTTC. Translation gives CASSINAGHYF.

This chain uses TRBV5-4 with TRBJ1-1; TRBD1 matches 8 bases. The CDR3 has 14 amino acids. Germline CDR1 SGHNT, CDR2 YYREEE (reference sequence). J was trimmed by 5 bases and V by 4 bases; bases with no gene match: 7. For the CDR3, the DNA is TGTGCCAGCAGCCCGGCCAGGGGGCGAACTGAAGCTTTCTTT. Translated: CASSPARGRTEAFF.

The J gene is TRBJ2-3, the V gene TRBV7-7, with a weak D call TRBD1 (6 bases). This CDR3 has 14 amino acids. Per germline, CDR1 SSHAT and CDR2 FNYEAQ (reference sequence). The ends were cut back, 1 base at V and 6 bases at J, with 11 bases in the middle. The CDR3 reads CASSLGQGPDTQYF. The DNA of the CDR3 is TGTGCCAGCAGCTTAGGCCAGGGGCCTGATACGCAGTATTTT.

The V and J genes are TRBV7-2 and TRBJ2-1; D may be TRBD1 (6 bases). The CDR3 is made up of 15 amino acids. Germline assignment: CDR1 SGHTA and CDR2 FQGNSA. V dropped 6 bases and J dropped 4 bases, with 16 bases sitting between them. The chain's CDR3 is CASRRSGTGYNEQFF. The CDR3 DNA reads as TGTGCCAGCAGGAGGTCGGGAACAGGGTACAATGAGCAGTTCTTC.

This sequence joins TRBV10-3 and TRBJ2-2; D not certain. The CDR3 is made up of 14 amino acids. V was clipped by 0 bases and J by 6 bases, with 8 bases between them. Germline V gene sequence: CDR1 ENHRY, CDR2 SYGVKD. This CDR3 reads CAISESPDSGELFF. DNA for the CDR3: TGTGCCATCAGTGAGTCGCCCGACTCCGGGGAGCTGTTTTTT.

This chain uses TRBV25-1 with TRBJ1-1; D may be TRBD1 (5 bases). Trimming stripped 7 bases from V and 4 bases from J, with 22 bases between. This CDR3 contains 16 residues. Germline V lookup: CDR1 MGHDK, CDR2 SYGVNS. The CDR3 loop reads CASNSGSNWGSTEAFF. The CDR3 nucleotides are TGTGCCAGCAACTCCGGTAGTAATTGGGGCAGCACTGAAGCTTTCTTT.

The chain links TRBV9 to TRBJ2-1; tentatively, D is TRBD2 (6 bases). V gave up 4 bases and J gave up 12 bases, with 20 bases separating them. The V gene's germline CDR1 is SGDLS and CDR2 YYNGEE. CDR3 length equals 14 residues. The chain's CDR3 is CASSPRGETSLQFF. DNA of the CDR3: TGTGCCAGCAGCCCCCGCGGCGAGACTAGTTTGCAGTTCTTC.

The chain employs TRBV7-2 and TRBJ2-1; D is perhaps TRBD2 (5 bases). The V and J ends lost 1 base and 0 bases respectively, with 13 bases between them. This CDR3 comprises 17 residues. Germline lookup yields CDR1 SGHTA and CDR2 FQGNSA. This CDR3 reads CASSLVPNGISYNEQFF. In DNA, the CDR3 is TGTGCCAGCAGCTTAGTCCCGAACGGGATCTCCTACAATGAGCAGTTCTTC.

The genes are TRBV15 and TRBJ2-5, with a possible D match to TRBD2 (5 bases). V lost 5 bases and J 3 bases, leaving 10 bases between the germline ends. The germline V gene has CDR1 LNHNV and CDR2 YYDKDF (reference sequence). The CDR3 extends over 13 amino acids. The CDR3 sequence is CATSGSVEETQYF. The CDR3 DNA reads as TGTGCCACCAGCGGGAGCGTCGAAGAGACCCAGTACTTC.

The chain joins TRBV28 to TRBJ1-2; no clear D. V was shortened by 7 bases and J by 2 bases, with 14 bases between the two germline ends. Germline V CDR1 and CDR2: MDHEN, SYDVKM. CDR3 length: 14 residues. The CDR3 DNA follows: TGTGCCAGCACCGAGTGGTCACAGAACTATGGCTACACCTTC. This gives the protein CASTEWSQNYGYTF.

The V and J genes are TRBV5-4 and TRBJ1-1; D is undetermined. V lost 0 bases and J 2 bases, leaving 11 bases between the germline ends. There are 15 residues in the CDR3. Germline-derived CDR1 and CDR2 are SGHNT and YYREEE (reference sequence). The CDR3 reads CASSLGGSGNTEAFF. The CDR3 nucleotides are TGTGCCAGCAGCTTGGGTGGCAGTGGAAACACTGAAGCTTTCTTT.